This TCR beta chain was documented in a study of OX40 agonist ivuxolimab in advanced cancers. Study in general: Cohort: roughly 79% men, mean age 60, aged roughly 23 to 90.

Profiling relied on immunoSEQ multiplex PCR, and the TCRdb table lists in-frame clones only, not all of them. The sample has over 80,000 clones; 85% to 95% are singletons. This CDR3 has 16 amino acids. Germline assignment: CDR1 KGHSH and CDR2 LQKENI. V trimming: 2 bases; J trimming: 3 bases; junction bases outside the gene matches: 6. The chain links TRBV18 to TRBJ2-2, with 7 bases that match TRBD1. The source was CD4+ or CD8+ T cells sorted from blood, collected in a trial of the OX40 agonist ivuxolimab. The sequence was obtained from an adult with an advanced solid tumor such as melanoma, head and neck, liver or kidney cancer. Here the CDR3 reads CASSPMTGPHTGELFF. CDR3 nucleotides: TGTGCCAGCTCACCAATGACAGGGCCTCACACCGGGGAGCTGTTTTTT.